This T cell receptor beta chain appears in the sequencing data of a study of multiple sclerosis patients with progressive multifocal leukoencephalopathy. Findings of the study overall: Most PML patients had lower entropy, suggesting less diverse TRB repertoires. Preferential TRBV-TRBJ pairings or common gene usage were not detected at PML.

Time point of the sample: before natalizumab initiation. Sequencing was at survey level. Data came from immunoSEQ multiplex PCR; TCRdb stores just in-frame clones and leaves some out. The top ten clones hold 1.5% to 2.5% of a sample with about 30,000 clones, roughly 92% of them seen once. The germline V gene encodes CDR1 MNHEY and CDR2 SMNVEV (reference sequence). The CDR3 is 16 residues long. V shed 6 bases and J 4 bases; nucleotides not matched to a gene: 10. Points on this clone: Its antigen remains unidentified.

Sequencing was performed on PBMCs. The V and J genes are TRBV27 and TRBJ2-1; 9 nucleotides match TRBD2. The clonotype comes from a man aged 25 to 40 with multiple sclerosis. CDR3 nucleotide sequence: TGTGCCAGCAGAGGGATAGGGACTAGCATTTACAATGAGCAGTTCTTC. Protein product: CASRGIGTSIYNEQFF.